This T cell receptor beta chain was identified in a study of T cells in Graves' hyperthyroidism and ophthalmopathy. Findings and limits, study-wide: Most expanded thyroid clonotypes above 0.001 recurred in blood.

Germline CDR1 is MDHEN and CDR2 is SYDVKM. This CDR3 is built from 14 residues. Trimming stripped 5 bases from V and 5 bases from J, with 16 bases between. TCR beta CDR3 region amplification was performed from RNA transcripts. Researchers ran a first-round RT-PCR on the TCR CDR3 using the HTBI primer set. One entry per CDR3 protein results from TCRdb running MiXCR on the multiplex PCR reads. The sample yields 200,000 to 250,000 distinct CDR3 sequences, 15% to 20% seen once. Thyroid ultrasound and orbital computed tomography, with clinical symptoms and serum thyroxine and TRAb, informed diagnoses. PBMCs stemmed from over 7.5 ml fresh peripheral blood. For this clonotype: Its target is unknown. A read error is possible here, since a much larger clone lies one base away.

The genes are TRBV28 and TRBJ2-7, with a weak D call TRBD2 (5 bases). This TCR was sampled from a man aged 50 or older with Graves' hyperthyroidism. Material: blood. The CDR3 DNA follows: TGTGCCAGCAGTGACCCCCCCCCGGGAAACGAGCAGTACTTC. It codes for CASSDPPPGNEQYF.